Described below is a single T cell receptor (beta chain) sequence and its context. Its specificity is unknown. Both 60 Vbeta primers and 13 Jbeta primers went into the PCR. Data came from immunoSEQ multiplex PCR; TCRdb stores just in-frame clones and leaves some out. The sample lists approximately 41,000 clones, approximately 84% occurring once. The data are from a study of cytomegalovirus exposure and HLA in healthy donors. Study outcomes and limitations: According to a later analysis, most TCR beta chains associated with CMV appeared HLA-restricted. Information on immune exposure was restricted to one variable (CMV serostatus). Later analysis placed DRB1 highest and HLA-C lowest in TCR association rates, which differed by HLA locus. Earlier findings revealed that most TCR beta V segments proved productive either about 90% or about 30% of the time.

Germline V gene data show CDR1 as MNHEY and CDR2 as SMNVEV (reference sequence). This CDR3 has 18 amino acids. With V trimmed by 0 bases and J by 6 bases, 12 bases remained unmatched. The source material was PBMCs. This sequence joins TRBV27 and TRBJ2-1, with 9 bases that match TRBD2. The sequence derives from a man over 45 in good health and CMV-seronegative. CDR3 in DNA: TGTGCCAGCAGTTTATCGAGGCCGCGTAGCGGGAGTGTCAATGAGCAGTTCTTC. This gives the protein CASSLSRPRSGSVNEQFF.